The T cell receptor beta chain under discussion was sequenced for a study of T cell repertoires in cytomegalovirus infection. The wider study: Evidence of both CMV infection and a matching HLA type came from public TCR beta signatures. Notes on the study in general: HLA-C-restricted CMV-specific TCR beta clonotypes were dominant in the ex vivo response. Summed public TCR beta family frequency identified CMV carriers bearing the relevant HLA.

The CDR3 sequence is 15 residues long. Trimming took 8 bases from V and 4 from J; bases not matched to a gene: 10. Germline loops: CDR1 MNHEY, CDR2 SMNVEV (reference sequence). TCRdb passed the reads through MiXCR, listing each CDR3 protein once. The table has approximately 490,000 distinct CDR3 sequences, about 10% seen once; the top ten hold 9.5% to 13%. This clonotype was picked up many times. Its antigen is not known. The sequence came from a human donor in good health (CMV status not recorded). Some clones in this sample may be carry-over from other donors' samples. The chain carries TRBV27 and TRBJ2-7, with 11 bases that match TRBD2. Source material: PBMCs. CDR3 DNA sequence: TGTGCCAGCGGGCTCTCTAGCGGGAGGTGGTACGAGCAGTACTTC. It specifies CASGLSSGRWYEQYF.